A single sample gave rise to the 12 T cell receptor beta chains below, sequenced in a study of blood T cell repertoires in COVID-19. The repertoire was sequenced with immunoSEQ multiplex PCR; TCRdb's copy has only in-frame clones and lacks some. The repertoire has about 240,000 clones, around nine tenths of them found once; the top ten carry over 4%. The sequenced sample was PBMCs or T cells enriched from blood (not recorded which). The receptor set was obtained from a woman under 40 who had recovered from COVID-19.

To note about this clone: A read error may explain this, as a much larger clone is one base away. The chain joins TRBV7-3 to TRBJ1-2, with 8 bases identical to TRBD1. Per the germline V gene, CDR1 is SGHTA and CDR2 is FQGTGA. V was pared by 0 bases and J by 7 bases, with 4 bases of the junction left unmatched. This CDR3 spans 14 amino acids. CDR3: CASSLTQGAGGYTF. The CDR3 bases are TGTGCCAGCAGCTTAACCCAGGGGGCGGGTGGCTACACCTTC.

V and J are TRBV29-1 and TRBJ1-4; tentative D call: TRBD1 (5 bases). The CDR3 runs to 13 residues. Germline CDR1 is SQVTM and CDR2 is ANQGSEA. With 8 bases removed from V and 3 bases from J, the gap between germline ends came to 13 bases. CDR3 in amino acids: CSSRGSSNEKLFF. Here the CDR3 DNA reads TGCAGCTCCCGGGGGAGCTCTAATGAAAAACTGTTTTTT.

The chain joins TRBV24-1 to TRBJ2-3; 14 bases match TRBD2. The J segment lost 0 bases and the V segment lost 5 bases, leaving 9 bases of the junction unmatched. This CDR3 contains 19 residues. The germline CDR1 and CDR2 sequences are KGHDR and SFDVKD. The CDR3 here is CATSGSTSGRALSTDTQYF. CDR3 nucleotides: TGTGCCACCAGTGGGTCGACTAGCGGGAGGGCTTTAAGCACAGATACGCAGTATTTT.

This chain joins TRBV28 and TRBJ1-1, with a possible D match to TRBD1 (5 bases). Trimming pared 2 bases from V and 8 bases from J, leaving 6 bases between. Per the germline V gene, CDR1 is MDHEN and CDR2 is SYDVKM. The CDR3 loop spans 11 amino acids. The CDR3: CASSLDREAFF. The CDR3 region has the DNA TGTGCCAGCAGTTTAGACAGAGAAGCTTTCTTT.

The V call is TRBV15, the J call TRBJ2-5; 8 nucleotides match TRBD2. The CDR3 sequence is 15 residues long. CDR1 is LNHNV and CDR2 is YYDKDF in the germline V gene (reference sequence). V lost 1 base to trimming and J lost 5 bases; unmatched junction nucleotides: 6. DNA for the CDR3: TGTGCCACCAGCAGAGCGAGCGGGAGTGGGGAGACCCAGTACTTC. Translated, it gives CATSRASGSGETQYF.

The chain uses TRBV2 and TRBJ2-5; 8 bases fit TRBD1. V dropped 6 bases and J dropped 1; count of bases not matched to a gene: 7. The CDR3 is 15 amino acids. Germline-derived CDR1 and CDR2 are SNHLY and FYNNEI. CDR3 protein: CASRDGQGLQETQYF. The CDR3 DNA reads TGTGCCAGCAGAGATGGACAGGGTCTCCAAGAGACCCAGTACTTC.

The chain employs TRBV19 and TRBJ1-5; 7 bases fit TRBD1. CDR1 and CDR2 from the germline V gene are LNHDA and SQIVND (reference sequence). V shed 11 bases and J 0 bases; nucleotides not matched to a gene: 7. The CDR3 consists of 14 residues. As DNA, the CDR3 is TGTGCCTCAGACGACAGGGTTAGCAATCAGCCCCAGCATTTT. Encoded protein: CASDDRVSNQPQHF.

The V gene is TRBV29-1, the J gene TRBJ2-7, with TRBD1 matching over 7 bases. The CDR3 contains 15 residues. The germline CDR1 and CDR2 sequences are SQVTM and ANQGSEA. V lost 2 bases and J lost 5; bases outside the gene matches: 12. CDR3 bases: TGCAGCGTTGAATCCACGACAGGGTACTACAACGAGCAGTACTTC. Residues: CSVESTTGYYNEQYF.

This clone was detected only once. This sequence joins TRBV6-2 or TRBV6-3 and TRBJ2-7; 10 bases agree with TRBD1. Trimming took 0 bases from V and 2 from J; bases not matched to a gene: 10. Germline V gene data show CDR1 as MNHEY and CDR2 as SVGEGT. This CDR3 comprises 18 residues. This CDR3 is CASSYSSSRTGGTYEQYF. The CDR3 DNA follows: TGTGCCAGCAGTTACTCGAGTTCCCGGACAGGGGGAACCTACGAGCAGTACTTC.

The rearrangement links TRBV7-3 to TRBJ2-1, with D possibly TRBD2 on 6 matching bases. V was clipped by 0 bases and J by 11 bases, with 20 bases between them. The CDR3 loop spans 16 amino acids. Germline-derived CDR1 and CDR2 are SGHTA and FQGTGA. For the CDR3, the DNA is TGTGCCAGCAGCTTAACGGCGTCTAGCGTCACTAATAAGCAGTTCTTC. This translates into CASSLTASSVTNKQFF.

The CDR3 sequence: CASSAGGPYNSPLHF. The DNA of the CDR3 is TGTGCCAGCAGCGCGGGGGGACCCTATAATTCACCCCTCCACTTT. This chain joins TRBV7-6 and TRBJ1-6, with D tentatively TRBD1 (5 bases). Germline V gene sequence: CDR1 SGHVS, CDR2 FNYEAQ. V was cut by 5 bases and J by 2 bases, with 10 bases left in between. The length of the CDR3 is 15 residues.

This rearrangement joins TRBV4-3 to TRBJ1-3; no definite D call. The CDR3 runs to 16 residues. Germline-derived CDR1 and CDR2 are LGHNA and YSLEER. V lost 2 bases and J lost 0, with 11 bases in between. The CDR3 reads CASSQHSLVSGNTIYF. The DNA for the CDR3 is TGCGCCAGCAGCCAACATAGCCTTGTCTCTGGAAACACCATATATTTT.